The sample holds many counts of the clone carrying this TCR beta chain. CDR3 length: 14 amino acids. Germline CDR1 MNHEY, CDR2 SMNVEV (reference sequence). Losses at the gene ends were 6 bases for V and 5 bases for J; bases not matched to a gene: 7. TCRdb re-analysed the PCR reads in MiXCR, keeping a single row per CDR3 protein. The table records about 70,000 distinct CDR3 sequences, approximately 18% of them present only once. This sample is part of a study of molecular identifiers for immune sequencing clone quantification. This receptor was taken from a human donor in good health. Some libraries in this study had Jurkat cell RNA spiked in. This chain uses TRBV27 with TRBJ2-7; TRBD1 matches at 10 bases. Sequenced material: naive CD8+ T cells from blood, with Jurkat cell RNA spiked in. Regarding subset: FACS-sorted CD8+CD4-CCR7+CD45RA+ naive T cells. The CDR3 loop reads CASRWTGGSDEQYF. In DNA form, the CDR3 reads TGTGCCAGCAGGTGGACAGGGGGGTCGGACGAGCAGTACTTC.